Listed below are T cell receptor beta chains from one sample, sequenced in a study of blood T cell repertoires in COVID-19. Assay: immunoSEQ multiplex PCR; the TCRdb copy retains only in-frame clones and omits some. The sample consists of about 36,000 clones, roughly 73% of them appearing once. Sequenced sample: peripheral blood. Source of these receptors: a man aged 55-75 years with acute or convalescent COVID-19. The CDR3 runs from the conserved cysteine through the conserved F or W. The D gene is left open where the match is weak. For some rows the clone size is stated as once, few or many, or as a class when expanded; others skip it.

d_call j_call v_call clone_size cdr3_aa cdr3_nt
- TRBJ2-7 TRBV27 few CASKGAVAYEQYF TGTGCCAGCAAAGGAGCGGTAGCCTACGAGCAGTACTTC
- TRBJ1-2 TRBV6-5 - CASSYGGGTKHYGYTF TGTGCCAGCAGTTACGGTGGTGGGACAAAACACTATGGCTACACCTTC
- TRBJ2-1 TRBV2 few CASTPERWRGEQFF TGTGCCAGCACGCCGGAAAGATGGAGGGGTGAGCAGTTCTTC
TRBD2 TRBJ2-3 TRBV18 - CASSPRTSSSTDTQYF TGTGCCAGCTCACCCCGGACTAGCAGTTCCACAGATACGCAGTATTTT
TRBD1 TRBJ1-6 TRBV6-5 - CASRPDRGNSPLHF TGTGCCAGCAGGCCCGACAGGGGAAATTCACCCCTCCACTTT
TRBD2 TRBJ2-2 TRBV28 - CASSLVLAGMGERTGELFF TGTGCCAGCAGTTTAGTCCTAGCGGGAATGGGGGAGCGTACCGGGGAGCTGTTTTTT
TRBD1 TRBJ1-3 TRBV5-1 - CASSSGQGAGGNTIYF TGCGCCAGCAGCTCTGGACAGGGGGCCGGTGGAAACACCATATATTTT
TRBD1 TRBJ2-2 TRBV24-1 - CATSDPGQANTGELFF TGTGCCACCAGTGATCCGGGACAGGCGAACACCGGGGAGCTGTTTTTT
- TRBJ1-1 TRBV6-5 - CASSSQGRNSEAFF TGTGCCAGCAGTTCACAGGGTAGGAATTCTGAAGCTTTCTTT
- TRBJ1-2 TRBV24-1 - CATSDRMGGGYTF TGTGCCACCAGTGATCGGATGGGGGGTGGCTACACCTTC
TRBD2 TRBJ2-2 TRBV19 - CASNLLAGGTGELFF TGTGCCAGTAACCTCCTAGCGGGAGGTACCGGGGAGCTGTTTTTT
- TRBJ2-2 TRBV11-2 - CASSRLLSGTGELFF TGTGCCAGCAGCCGACTATTGAGCGGCACCGGGGAGCTGTTTTTT
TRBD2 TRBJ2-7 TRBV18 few CASSLTSGIDSYEQYF TGTGCCAGCTCACTGACTAGCGGGATCGACTCCTACGAGCAGTACTTC
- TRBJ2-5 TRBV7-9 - CASSLVGRGSETQYF TGTGCCAGCAGCTTAGTAGGCAGGGGATCGGAGACCCAGTACTTC
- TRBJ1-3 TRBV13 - CASSVGTSGNTIYF TGTGCCAGCAGCGTCGGGACTTCGGGAAACACCATATATTTT
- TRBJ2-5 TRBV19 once CASSMQGGFGETQYF TGTGCCAGTAGTATGCAGGGAGGTTTTGGGGAGACCCAGTACTTC
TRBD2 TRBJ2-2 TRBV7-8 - CASSFVAGGTGELFF TGTGCCAGCAGCTTCGTGGCGGGAGGGACCGGGGAGCTGTTTTTT
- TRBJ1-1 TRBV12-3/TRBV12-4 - CASSLKGDTEAFF TGTGCCAGCAGTTTAAAGGGGGATACTGAAGCTTTCTTT
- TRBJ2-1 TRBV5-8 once CASRVNEQFF TGTGCCAGCCGCGTGAATGAGCAGTTCTTC
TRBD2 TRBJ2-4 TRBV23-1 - CASSQSSGTSGAPKNIQYF TGCGCCAGCAGTCAATCCTCCGGGACTAGCGGGGCACCCAAAAACATTCAGTACTTC
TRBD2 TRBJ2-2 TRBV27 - CASSLFSGRNTGELFF TGTGCCAGCAGTTTATTTAGCGGGAGGAACACCGGGGAGCTGTTTTTT
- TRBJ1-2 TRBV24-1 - CATSSWDSSSGGYTF TGTGCCACCAGTTCGTGGGACTCCTCATCTGGGGGCTACACCTTC
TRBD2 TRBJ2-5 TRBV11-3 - CASSLRASGSVETQYF TGTGCCAGCAGCTTGCGGGCTAGCGGGTCGGTTGAGACCCAGTACTTC
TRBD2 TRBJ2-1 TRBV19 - CASSIGGGEQFF TGTGCCAGTAGTATAGGGGGGGGTGAGCAGTTCTTC
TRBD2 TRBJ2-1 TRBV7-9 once CASRLTSGSMNEQFF TGTGCCAGCAGGTTGACTAGCGGGAGTATGAATGAGCAGTTCTTC
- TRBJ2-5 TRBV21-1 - CASSNPGQVEQETQYF TGTGCCAGCAGCAACCCGGGACAGGTAGAACAAGAGACCCAGTACTTC
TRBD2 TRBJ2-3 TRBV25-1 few CASSEAGANTQYF TGTGCCAGCAGTGAAGCGGGAGCAAATACGCAGTATTTT
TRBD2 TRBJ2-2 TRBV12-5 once CASGLGLAGGPPGELFF TGTGCTAGTGGTTTGGGACTAGCGGGAGGGCCTCCCGGGGAGCTGTTTTTT
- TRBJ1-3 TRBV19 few CASSILSGNTIYF TGTGCCAGTAGTATTCTGTCTGGAAACACCATATATTTT
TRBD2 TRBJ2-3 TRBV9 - CASSVRTSEADTQYF TGTGCCAGCAGCGTTAGGACTAGCGAGGCAGATACGCAGTATTTT
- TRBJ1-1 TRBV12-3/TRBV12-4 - CASSYAGGAFF TGTGCCAGCAGTTACGCGGGGGGCGCTTTCTTT
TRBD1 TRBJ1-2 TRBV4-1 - CASSQDIGTDLSYGYTF TGCGCCAGCAGCCAAGATATCGGGACAGACTTATCCTATGGCTACACCTTC
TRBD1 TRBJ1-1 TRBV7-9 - CASSPGGKGKRTEAFF TGTGCCAGCAGCCCAGGGGGTAAGGGGAAGAGGACTGAAGCTTTCTTT
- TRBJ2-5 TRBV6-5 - CASSYYGGTEQETQYF TGTGCCAGCAGTTACTATGGCGGGACAGAACAAGAGACCCAGTACTTC
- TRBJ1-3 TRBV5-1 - CASSLGTGTGNTIYF TGCGCCAGCAGCTTGGGAACAGGGACTGGAAACACCATATATTTT
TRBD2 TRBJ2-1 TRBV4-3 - CASSQETGLAYNEQFF TGCGCCAGCAGCCAAGAAACGGGACTAGCTTACAATGAGCAGTTCTTC
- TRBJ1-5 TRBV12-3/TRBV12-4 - CASSPGRNQPQHF TGTGCCAGCAGTCCAGGGAGGAATCAGCCCCAGCATTTT
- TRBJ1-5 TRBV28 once CASRTDVLSNQPQHF TGTGCCAGCAGAACTGACGTACTAAGCAATCAGCCCCAGCATTTT
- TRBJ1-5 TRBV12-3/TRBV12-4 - CASTNSNQPQHF TGTGCCAGCACCAATAGCAATCAGCCCCAGCATTTT
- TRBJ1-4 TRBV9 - CASSVGQGTEKLFF TGTGCCAGCAGCGTAGGCCAGGGTACTGAAAAACTGTTTTTT
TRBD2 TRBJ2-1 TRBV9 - CASSPMTSPQYNEQFF TGTGCCAGCAGCCCAATGACTAGCCCCCAATACAATGAGCAGTTCTTC
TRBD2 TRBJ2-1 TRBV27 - CASSLQRGNNEQFF TGTGCCAGCAGTTTACAGCGGGGAAACAATGAGCAGTTCTTC
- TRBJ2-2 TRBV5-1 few CASSLAKSGGELFF TGCGCCAGCAGCTTGGCCAAGAGTGGCGGGGAGCTGTTTTTT
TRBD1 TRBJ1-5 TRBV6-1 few CASSEATGTVSNQPQHF TGTGCCAGCAGTGAAGCGACAGGGACCGTCTCAAATCAGCCCCAGCATTTT
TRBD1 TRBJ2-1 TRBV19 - CASSIGTGGQIEQFF TGTGCCAGTAGTATTGGGACAGGGGGACAAATTGAGCAGTTCTTC
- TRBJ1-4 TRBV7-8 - CASSRGGTNTNEKLFF TGTGCCAGCAGCCGAGGAGGGACAAACACTAATGAAAAACTGTTTTTT